The 19 T cell receptor beta chains presented below share a single source sample, sequenced in a study of control samples from healthy donors and cancer patients. Clones were read by immunoSEQ multiplex PCR, and TCRdb kept only the in-frame ones, dropping some. The repertoire consists of 150,000 to 200,000 clones, with around 88% occurring once and the leading ten covering under 5%. Sequencing was done on a sample of blood. Receptors originate from a woman in her 30s in good health.

DNA of the CDR3: TGTGCCAGCAGTTTAAGGCAGGGGGTGGAGCAGTACTTC. As protein: CASSLRQGVEQYF. V and J are TRBV12-3 or TRBV12-4 and TRBJ2-7; 7 bases align to TRBD1. CDR3 size: 13 residues. With V trimmed by 2 bases and J by 7 bases, 5 bases remained unmatched.

The V gene is TRBV11-3, the J gene TRBJ2-3; 7 bases match TRBD1. Germline V lookup: CDR1 SGHNT, CDR2 YENEEA. V gave up 3 bases and J gave up 5 bases; unmatched junction bases: 8. CDR3 size: 15 residues. CDR3 sequence (DNA): TGTGCCAGCAGCTTCCGGACAGGTAACGGAGATACGCAGTATTTT. Its translation is CASSFRTGNGDTQYF.

The rearrangement joins TRBV5-1 to TRBJ1-3; 8 bases fit TRBD1. Looked up from germline, CDR1 is SGHRS and CDR2 is YFSETQ. CDR3 length: 17 amino acids. V shed 7 bases and J 2 bases; nucleotides not matched to a gene: 14. CDR3 region: CASSDRGDLSAGNTIYF. DNA of the CDR3: TGCGCCAGCTCAGACAGGGGAGACCTCTCAGCTGGAAACACCATATATTTT.

The rearrangement joins TRBV28 to TRBJ2-7, with TRBD2 matching 9 bases. Per germline, CDR1 MDHEN and CDR2 SYDVKM. The ends lost 10 bases at V and 7 bases at J; junction bases unmatched: 5. The CDR3 spans 11 residues. In DNA form, the CDR3 reads TGTGCCACCGGGACTAGCATGGAGCAGTACTTC. Protein product: CATGTSMEQYF.

DNA of the CDR3: TGTGCCAGCAGCTACCAGGGTGGGCAAGAGACCCAGTACTTC. Its translation: CASSYQGGQETQYF. This chain uses TRBV5-6 with TRBJ2-5; a possible D gene is TRBD1 (5 bases). The CDR3 has 14 residues. V was pared by 3 bases and J by 2 bases, with 11 bases between. Germline V gene lookup returns CDR1 SGHDT and CDR2 YYEEEE. The whole variable domain, filled in from reference TRBV5-6 and TRBJ2-5, reads DAGVTQSPTHLIKTRGQQVTLRCSPKSGHDTVSWYQQALGQGPQFIFQYYEEEERQRGNFPDRFSGHQFPNYSSELNVNALLLGDSALYLCASSYQGGQETQYFGPGTRLLVL.

The CDR3 here is CASSWGTGIDIQYF. The CDR3, as DNA: TGCGCCAGCAGCTGGGGGACAGGGATAGACATTCAGTACTTC. The gene calls are TRBV5-1 and TRBJ2-4, with 9 nucleotides matching TRBD1. CDR1 is SGHRS, CDR2 YFSETQ, per germline. The CDR3 is made up of 14 amino acids. The V and J ends lost 3 bases and 8 bases, in that order; junction bases with no gene match: 6.

V and J are TRBV30 and TRBJ2-5; weak D call: TRBD2 (6 bases). Trimming removed 0 bases at V and 5 bases at J, with 10 bases between. Germline V lookup: CDR1 GTSNPN, CDR2 SVGIG (reference sequence). The CDR3 spans 13 residues. Here the CDR3 DNA reads TGTGCCTGGAGTGTTGGGAGGCGGGAGACCCAGTACTTC. Protein: CAWSVGRRETQYF.

This rearrangement joins TRBV25-1 to TRBJ2-7; 9 nucleotides align to TRBD2. The J segment lost 6 bases and the V segment lost 8 bases, leaving 17 bases of the junction unmatched. CDR1 is MGHDK, CDR2 SYGVNS, per germline. The CDR3 length is 16 residues. The chain's CDR3 is CASGSDRAGGLVEQYF. In DNA, the CDR3 is TGTGCCAGCGGATCGGATCGGGCGGGAGGGTTGGTCGAGCAGTACTTC.

The gene calls are TRBV4-2 and TRBJ1-5; a possible D gene is TRBD1 (6 bases). Trimming stripped 2 bases from V and 6 bases from J, with 17 bases between. The germline gives CDR1 LGHNA, CDR2 YNFKEQ. The CDR3 length is 16 residues. CDR3 sequence (DNA): TGTGCCAGCAGCCAACTAACAGGGAGGGGGATTCAGCCCCAGCATTTT. This gives the protein CASSQLTGRGIQPQHF.

V is TRBV19 and J is TRBJ1-5, with 7 bases identical to TRBD1. In germline, CDR1 is LNHDA, CDR2 SQIVND (reference sequence). The CDR3 loop spans 15 amino acids. V shed 5 bases and J 4 bases; nucleotides not matched to a gene: 8. The CDR3 loop reads CASSPTTGSNQPQHF. As DNA, the CDR3 is TGTGCCAGTAGTCCGACGACAGGGTCTAATCAGCCCCAGCATTTT.

The V gene is TRBV5-6, the J gene TRBJ2-1, with 7 bases fitting TRBD2. This CDR3 spans 16 amino acids. Trimming removed 0 bases from V and 7 bases from J; junction bases left unmatched: 10. Germline loops: CDR1 SGHDT, CDR2 YYEEEE. The CDR3 DNA is TGTGCCAGCAGCTTGGTTCCCTGGGGAGGGGTGAATGAGCAGTTCTTC. It translates to CASSLVPWGGVNEQFF.

CDR3 amino acids: CASRLRDTRFEAFF. The CDR3 DNA sequence: TGTGCCAGCAGACTCCGGGACACCAGATTTGAAGCTTTCTTT. V is TRBV11-2 and J is TRBJ1-1, with D possibly matching TRBD1 (6 bases). V lost 6 bases to trimming and J lost 7 bases, with 18 bases between them. The germline V gene has CDR1 SGHAT and CDR2 FQNNGV. The CDR3 loop spans 14 amino acids.

The chain recombines TRBV28 with TRBJ1-1; D is perhaps TRBD1 (5 bases). The V gene's germline CDR1 is MDHEN and CDR2 SYDVKM. The CDR3 consists of 10 residues. CDR3 in amino acids: CGTWRGGAFF. The CDR3 region has the DNA TGTGGGACTTGGAGGGGAGGAGCTTTCTTT.

As DNA, the CDR3 is TGTGCCAGCTCAACAATAGCGGGAGTTAGGGAGCAGTACTTC. Translating it yields CASSTIAGVREQYF. V and J are TRBV18 and TRBJ2-7; 9 bases fit TRBD2. Germline V gives CDR1 KGHSH, CDR2 LQKENI. V was pared by 5 bases and J by 7 bases, with 9 bases of the junction left unmatched. This CDR3 is 14 amino acids long.

The V gene is TRBV7-2, the J gene TRBJ2-6; D gene unclear. The CDR3 runs to 13 residues. Trimming removed 0 bases from V and 3 bases from J, with 0 bases in between. Germline CDR1 reads SGHTA; CDR2 reads FQGNSA. CDR3 amino acids: CASSLAGANVLTF. The DNA of the CDR3 is TGTGCCAGCAGCTTAGCTGGGGCCAACGTCCTGACTTTC.

The CDR3 sequence: CASSLIGGAKNIQYF. The CDR3 nucleotides read TGTGCCAGCAGCTTAATAGGGGGAGCCAAAAACATTCAGTACTTC. This chain links TRBV7-2 with TRBJ2-4, with a tentative D call TRBD1 (6 bases). Germline CDR1 SGHTA, CDR2 FQGNSA. Trimming left V 2 bases short and J 0 bases short, with 8 bases between. CDR3 length equals 15 residues. Supplemented by reference TRBV7-2 and TRBJ2-4, the full variable domain reads GAGVSQSPSNKVTEKGKDVELRCDPISGHTALYWYRQSLGQGLEFLIYFQGNSAPDKSGLPSDRFSAERTGGSVSTLTIQRTQQEDSAVYLCASSLIGGAKNIQYFGAGTRLSVL.

This sequence joins TRBV3-1 (or the pseudogene TRBV3-2) and TRBJ2-5, with D uncertain. Germline CDR1 reads LGHDT; CDR2 reads YNNKEL (reference sequence). This CDR3 is 12 amino acids long. The V end was cut by 5 bases, the J end by 5 bases, with 9 bases between. DNA of the CDR3: TGTGCCAGCAGCTTTGGACGGGAGACCCAGTACTTC. It codes for CASSFGRETQYF.

The rearrangement links TRBV27 to TRBJ1-1, with D maybe TRBD1 (5 bases). This CDR3 spans 12 amino acids. V lost 5 bases to trimming and J lost 5 bases, with 9 bases between them. The germline gives CDR1 MNHEY, CDR2 SMNVEV (reference sequence). In DNA, the CDR3 is TGTGCCAGCAGTAAGGGGCGAACTGAAGCTTTCTTT. Its translation: CASSKGRTEAFF.

The chain combines TRBV6-8 with TRBJ2-5; TRBD1 might be the D (5 bases). The V and J ends lost 2 bases and 5 bases respectively, with 9 bases between them. CDR1 and CDR2 from the germline V gene are MNHGY and SAAAGT. The CDR3 extends over 13 amino acids. The CDR3, as DNA: TGTGCCAGCAGTTACGCAGGGTTTGAGACCCAGTACTTC. As protein: CASSYAGFETQYF.